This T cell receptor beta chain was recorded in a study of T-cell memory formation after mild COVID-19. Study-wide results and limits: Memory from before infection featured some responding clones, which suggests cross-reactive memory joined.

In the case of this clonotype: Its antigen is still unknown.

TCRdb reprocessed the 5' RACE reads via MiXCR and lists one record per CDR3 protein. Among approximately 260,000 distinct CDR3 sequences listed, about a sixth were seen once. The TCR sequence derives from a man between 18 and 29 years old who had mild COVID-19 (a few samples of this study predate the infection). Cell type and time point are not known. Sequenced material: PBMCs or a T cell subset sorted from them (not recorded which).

The CDR3: CSVDRAMNTEAFF. CDR3 nucleotide sequence: TGCAGCGTTGACAGGGCCATGAACACTGAAGCTTTCTTT. V is TRBV29-1 and J is TRBJ1-1; a possible D gene is TRBD1 (5 bases). This CDR3 contains 13 residues. V was cut by 3 bases and J by 0 bases, with 8 bases left in between. CDR1 SQVTM and CDR2 ANQGSEA come from the germline V gene.